This T cell receptor beta chain was obtained from a study of beta chain features in type 1 diabetes. Study findings and constraints: Sampled from patients, naive, central memory and Treg TCRB repertoires appeared more similar than those sampled from healthy donors. All four CD4+ subsets of Type 1 diabetes patients contained TCRB CDR3s that were moderately but significantly shorter.

CDR3 length: 15 amino acids. In germline, CDR1 is SGHRS, CDR2 YFSETQ. V gave up 0 bases and J gave up 0 bases, with 9 bases separating them. Since all of the isolated RNA was reverse transcribed, expressed TCRB transcripts were what got sequenced. TCRdb's table, derived via immunoSEQ multiplex PCR, lists solely in-frame clones and lacks some. This table has hundreds of thousands of clones, 10% to 15% appearing once. Of note for this clone: Its antigen is still unknown.

The source of this sequence is a man between 18 and 35 years old with type 1 diabetes. The sample consisted of naive CD4+ T cells from blood. The V gene is TRBV5-1, the J gene TRBJ1-2, with D perhaps matching TRBD1 (5 bases). In DNA form, the CDR3 reads TGCGCCAGCAGCTTGGGGGACCCAGCTAACTATGGCTACACCTTC. Amino acid sequence: CASSLGDPANYGYTF.